This T cell receptor beta chain emerged from a study of blood T cell repertoires in COVID-19. Study-wide context: PBMCs, B-cell-depleted T cells, or T cells were the source of the cDNA or gDNA that made up the material.

Recruited during active infection, patients (from Seattle) were subsequently followed longitudinally. Germline V gene lookup returns CDR1 SGHDT and CDR2 YYEEEE. The CDR3 covers 16 residues. V lost 0 bases and J lost 0; bases outside the gene matches: 5. TCRdb's table, derived via immunoSEQ multiplex PCR, lists solely in-frame clones and lacks some. The sample gives some 25,000 clones, 85% to 90% of which show up once; approximately 25% is in the top ten. Source material: peripheral blood. The sequence derives from a man between 65 and 85 years old with COVID-19, enrolled during active disease. This chain links TRBV5-6 with TRBJ2-5; 7 bases line up with TRBD2. CDR3 in DNA: TGTGCCAGCAGCTTGGGAAGCGGGAAGTACCAAGAGACCCAGTACTTC. This gives the protein CASSLGSGKYQETQYF.